This TCR beta chain was captured by sequencing in a study of blood T cell repertoires in COVID-19. TCRdb's copy holds only in-frame clones and misses some; the assay was immunoSEQ multiplex PCR. The sample consists of a few hundred thousand clones, roughly 84% of them appearing once. V trimming: 5 bases; J trimming: 2 bases; junction bases outside the gene matches: 6. This CDR3 has 16 residues. The germline V gene encodes CDR1 MDHEN and CDR2 SYDVKM. The chain has TRBV28 and TRBJ1-2, with 12 bases aligning to TRBD1. Sequenced input: PBMCs or T cells enriched from blood (not recorded which). The TCR originated in a woman aged 40 to 50 who had recovered from COVID-19. CDR3 amino acids: CASSAPGQGANYGYTF. CDR3 sequence (DNA): TGTGCCAGCAGTGCCCCGGGACAGGGGGCGAACTATGGCTACACCTTC.